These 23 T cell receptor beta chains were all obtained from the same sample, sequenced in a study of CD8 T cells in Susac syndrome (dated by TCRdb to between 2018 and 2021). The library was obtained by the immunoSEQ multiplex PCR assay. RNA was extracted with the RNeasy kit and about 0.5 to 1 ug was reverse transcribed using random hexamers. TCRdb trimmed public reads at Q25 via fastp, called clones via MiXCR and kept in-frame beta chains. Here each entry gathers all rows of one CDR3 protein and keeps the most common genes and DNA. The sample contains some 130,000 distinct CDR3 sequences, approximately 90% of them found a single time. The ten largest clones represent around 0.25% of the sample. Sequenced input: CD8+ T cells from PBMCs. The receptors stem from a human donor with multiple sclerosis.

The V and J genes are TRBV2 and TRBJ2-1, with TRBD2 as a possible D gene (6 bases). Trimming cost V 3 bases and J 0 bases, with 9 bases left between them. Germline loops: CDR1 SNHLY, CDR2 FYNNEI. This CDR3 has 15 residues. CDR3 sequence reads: CASSDSGDSYNEQFF. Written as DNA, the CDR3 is TGTGCCAGCAGTGACTCGGGGGACTCCTACAATGAGCAGTTCTTC.

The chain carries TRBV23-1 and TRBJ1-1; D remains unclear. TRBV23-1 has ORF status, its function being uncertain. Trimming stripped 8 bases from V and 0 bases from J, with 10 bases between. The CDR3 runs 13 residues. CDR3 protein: CASDRVVNTEAFF. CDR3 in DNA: TGCGCCAGCGACCGCGTAGTGAACACTGAAGCTTTCTTT.

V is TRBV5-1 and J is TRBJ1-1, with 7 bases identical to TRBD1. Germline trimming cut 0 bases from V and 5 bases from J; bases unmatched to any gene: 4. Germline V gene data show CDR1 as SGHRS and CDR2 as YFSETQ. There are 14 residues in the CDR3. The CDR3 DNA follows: TGCGCCAGCAGCTTGGAGACAGGGAAGACTGAAGCTTTCTTT. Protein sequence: CASSLETGKTEAFF.

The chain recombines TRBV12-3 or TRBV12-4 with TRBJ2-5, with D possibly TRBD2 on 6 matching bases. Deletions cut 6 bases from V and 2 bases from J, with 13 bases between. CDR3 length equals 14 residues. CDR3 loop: CASRSSVPQETQYF. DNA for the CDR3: TGTGCCAGCAGGTCTAGCGTACCACAAGAGACCCAGTACTTC.

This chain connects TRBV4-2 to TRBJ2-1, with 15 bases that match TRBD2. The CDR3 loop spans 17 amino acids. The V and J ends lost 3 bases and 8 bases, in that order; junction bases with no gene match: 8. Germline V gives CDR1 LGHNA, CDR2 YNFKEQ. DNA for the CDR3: TGTGCCAGCAGCCAGGAGTGGGGACTAGCGGGAGGATATGAGCAGTTCTTC. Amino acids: CASSQEWGLAGGYEQFF.

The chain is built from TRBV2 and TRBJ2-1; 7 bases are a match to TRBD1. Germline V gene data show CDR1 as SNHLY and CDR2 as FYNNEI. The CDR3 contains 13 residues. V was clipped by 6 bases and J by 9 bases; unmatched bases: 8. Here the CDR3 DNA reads TGTGCCAGCAGATACAGGGGTGGGAGTGAGCAGTTCTTC. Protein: CASRYRGGSEQFF.

CDR3 sequence reads: CATSRDRGTGTDTQYF. The CDR3 DNA is TGTGCCACCAGCAGAGATCGGGGGACAGGCACAGATACGCAGTATTTT. The V call is TRBV15, the J call TRBJ2-3; D is possibly TRBD1 (7 bases). The CDR3 is made up of 16 amino acids. The germline CDR1 and CDR2 sequences are LNHNV and YYDKDF (reference sequence). V shed 0 bases and J shed 1 base, with 11 bases lying between them.

The CDR3 reads CASSFVSLAGAFEQYF. The DNA of the CDR3 is TGTGCCAGCAGCTTCGTGTCGCTAGCGGGAGCATTTGAGCAGTACTTC. This sequence joins TRBV7-9 and TRBJ2-7; 10 nucleotides line up with TRBD2. The CDR3 is 16 amino acids. The junction had 12 bases not matched to a gene; V was cut back by 3 bases and J by 7 bases. Per germline, CDR1 SEHNR and CDR2 FQNEAQ (reference sequence).

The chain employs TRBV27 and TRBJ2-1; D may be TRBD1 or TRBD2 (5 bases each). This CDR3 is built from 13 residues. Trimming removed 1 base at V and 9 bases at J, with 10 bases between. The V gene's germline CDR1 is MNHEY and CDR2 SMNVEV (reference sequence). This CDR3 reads CASSLLGGTEQFF. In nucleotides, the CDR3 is TGTGCCAGCAGTTTATTAGGTGGGACTGAGCAGTTCTTC.

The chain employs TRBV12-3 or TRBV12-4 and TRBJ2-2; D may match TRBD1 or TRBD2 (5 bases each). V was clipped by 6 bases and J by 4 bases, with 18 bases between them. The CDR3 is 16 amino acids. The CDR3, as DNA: TGTGCCAGCAGCCCCGGGACGGGCGTGGCCACCGGGGAGCTGTTTTTT. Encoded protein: CASSPGTGVATGELFF.

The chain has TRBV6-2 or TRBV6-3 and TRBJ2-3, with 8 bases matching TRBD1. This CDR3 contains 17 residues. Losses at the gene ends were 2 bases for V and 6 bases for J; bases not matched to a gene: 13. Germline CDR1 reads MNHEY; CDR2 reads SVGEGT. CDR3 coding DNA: TGTGCCAGCAGTTACCTCGGGTCCACAGGGGGGTTGGATACGCAGTATTTT. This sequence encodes CASSYLGSTGGLDTQYF.

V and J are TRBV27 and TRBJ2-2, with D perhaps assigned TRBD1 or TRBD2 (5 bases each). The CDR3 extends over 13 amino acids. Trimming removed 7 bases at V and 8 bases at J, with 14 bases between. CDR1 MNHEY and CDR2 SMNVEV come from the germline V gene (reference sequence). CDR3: CASMRGIDGELFF. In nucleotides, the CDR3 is TGTGCCAGCATGAGGGGAATTGATGGGGAGCTGTTTTTT.

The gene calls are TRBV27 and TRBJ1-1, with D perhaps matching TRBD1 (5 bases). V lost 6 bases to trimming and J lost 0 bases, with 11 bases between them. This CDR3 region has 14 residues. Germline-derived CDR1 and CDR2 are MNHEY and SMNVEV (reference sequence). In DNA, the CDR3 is TGTGCCAGCAGCAGACAGAGCATGAACACTGAAGCTTTCTTT. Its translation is CASSRQSMNTEAFF.

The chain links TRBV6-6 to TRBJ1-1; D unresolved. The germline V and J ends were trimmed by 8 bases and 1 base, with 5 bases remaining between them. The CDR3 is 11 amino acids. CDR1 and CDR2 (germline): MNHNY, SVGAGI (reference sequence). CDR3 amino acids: CASWQNTEAFF. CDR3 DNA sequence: TGTGCCAGCTGGCAGAACACTGAAGCTTTCTTT.

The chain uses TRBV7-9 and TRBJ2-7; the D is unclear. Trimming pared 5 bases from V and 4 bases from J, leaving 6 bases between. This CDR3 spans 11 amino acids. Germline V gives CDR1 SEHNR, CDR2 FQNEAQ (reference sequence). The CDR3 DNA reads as TGTGCCAGCAGCGGCAGATACGAGCAGTACTTC. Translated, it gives CASSGRYEQYF.

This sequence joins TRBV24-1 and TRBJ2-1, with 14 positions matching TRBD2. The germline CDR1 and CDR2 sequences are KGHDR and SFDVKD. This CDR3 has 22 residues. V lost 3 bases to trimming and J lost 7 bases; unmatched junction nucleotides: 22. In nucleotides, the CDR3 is TGTGCCACCAGTGATGGGACTAGCGGGAGTGTCTGGAACAAATTAAGGGGAAATGAGCAGTTCTTC. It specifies CATSDGTSGSVWNKLRGNEQFF.

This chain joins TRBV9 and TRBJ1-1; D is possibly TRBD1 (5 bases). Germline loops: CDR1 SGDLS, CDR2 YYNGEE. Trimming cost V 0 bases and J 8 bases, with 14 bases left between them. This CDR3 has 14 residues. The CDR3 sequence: CASSVVGQGYEAFF. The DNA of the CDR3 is TGTGCCAGCAGCGTAGTGGGGCAGGGATACGAAGCTTTCTTT.

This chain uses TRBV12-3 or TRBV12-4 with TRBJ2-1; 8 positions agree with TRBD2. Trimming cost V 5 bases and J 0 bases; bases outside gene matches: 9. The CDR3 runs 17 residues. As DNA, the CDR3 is TGTGCCAGCAGTGCCTCACTAGCGGAGAGCTCCTACAATGAGCAGTTCTTC. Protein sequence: CASSASLAESSYNEQFF.

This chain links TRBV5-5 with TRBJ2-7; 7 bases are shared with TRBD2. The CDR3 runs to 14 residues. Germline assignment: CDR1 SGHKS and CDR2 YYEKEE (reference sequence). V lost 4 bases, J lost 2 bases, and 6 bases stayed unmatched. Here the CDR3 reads CASSGSGGTYEQYF. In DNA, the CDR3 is TGTGCCAGCAGCGGATCCGGGGGGACCTACGAGCAGTACTTC.

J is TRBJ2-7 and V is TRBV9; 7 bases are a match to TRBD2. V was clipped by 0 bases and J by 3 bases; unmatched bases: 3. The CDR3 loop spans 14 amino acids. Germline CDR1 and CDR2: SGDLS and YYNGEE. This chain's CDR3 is CASSVASGLYEQYF. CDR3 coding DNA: TGTGCCAGCAGCGTAGCTAGCGGACTCTACGAGCAGTACTTC.

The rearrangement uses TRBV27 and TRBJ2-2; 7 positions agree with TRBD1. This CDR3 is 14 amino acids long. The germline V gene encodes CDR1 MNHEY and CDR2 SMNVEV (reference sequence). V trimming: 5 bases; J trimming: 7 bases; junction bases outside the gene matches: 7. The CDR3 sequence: CASSLRQGFGELFF. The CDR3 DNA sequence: TGTGCCAGCAGTCTCCGACAGGGTTTCGGGGAGCTGTTTTTT.

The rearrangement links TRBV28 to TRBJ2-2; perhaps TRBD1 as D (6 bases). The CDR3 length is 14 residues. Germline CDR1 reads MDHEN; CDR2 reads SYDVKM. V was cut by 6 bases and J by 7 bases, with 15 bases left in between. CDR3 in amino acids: CASSEARGVGELFF. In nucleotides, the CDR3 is TGTGCCAGCAGCGAGGCCAGGGGAGTCGGGGAGCTGTTTTTT.

The CDR3 sequence: CASSTGGGPGNTIYF. CDR3 in DNA: TGTGCCAGCAGCACCGGTGGGGGACCTGGAAACACCATATATTTT. The V and J genes are TRBV5-6 and TRBJ1-3, with a weak D call TRBD1 (5 bases). The CDR3 runs 15 residues. V dropped 4 bases and J dropped 2 bases, with 13 bases sitting between them. Per the germline V gene, CDR1 is SGHDT and CDR2 is YYEEEE. Supplemented by reference TRBV5-6 and TRBJ1-3, the full variable domain reads DAGVTQSPTHLIKTRGQQVTLRCSPKSGHDTVSWYQQALGQGPQFIFQYYEEEERQRGNFPDRFSGHQFPNYSSELNVNALLLGDSALYLCASSTGGGPGNTIYFGEGSWLTVV.